This T cell receptor (beta chain) was obtained from a study of identical twins. Study results and caveats: Rather than following the same donors, the conclusions depended on cross-sectional statistical analysis.

Template switching supplied a universal primer site; unique molecular identifiers were carried on the cDNA. TCRdb ran MiXCR on the 5' RACE reads and lists one entry per CDR3 protein. The data contain a few hundred thousand distinct CDR3 sequences, around 9% of them singletons. This clonotype has just a few counts. Its antigen remains unknown. The CDR3 length is 13 residues. CDR1 and CDR2 (germline): MDHEN, SYDVKM. V dropped 4 bases and J dropped 2 bases, with 9 bases sitting between them. The chain uses TRBV28 and TRBJ2-7; D unclear. The TCR was taken from a woman aged 45-65 years in good health. The sample comprised naive T cells sorted from blood. CDR3 bases: TGTGCCAGCAGTTCCCCTGCGGCCTACGAGCAGTACTTC. Protein product: CASSSPAAYEQYF.